These 9 T cell receptor beta chains were all obtained from the same sample, sequenced in a study of T cells in Graves' hyperthyroidism and ophthalmopathy. The TCR beta CDR3 regions underwent amplification using RNA transcripts as the source. An initial round of RT-PCR targeting the TCR CDR3 relied on the HTBI primer set. From the multiplex PCR reads, TCRdb called clonotypes with MiXCR, one entry per CDR3 protein. This sample carries 360,000 or so distinct CDR3 sequences, around 15% of them seen once, and the ten largest clones take around 20%. The sequenced sample consisted of blood. These receptors were collected from a woman aged 55-69 years with Graves' ophthalmopathy.

This chain links TRBV2 with TRBJ1-5; 9 nucleotides align to TRBD1. V shed 0 bases and J 3 bases; nucleotides not matched to a gene: 6. Germline assignment: CDR1 SNHLY and CDR2 FYNNEI. This CDR3 comprises 17 residues. The CDR3 nucleotides are TGTGCCAGCAGTGAAGCCGACAGGGGGGGGGACAATCAGCCCCAGCATTTT. Amino acids: CASSEADRGGDNQPQHF.

This clonotype was observed at least ten times. CDR3 DNA sequence: TGCGGAATGGGGACTAGCTACGAGCAGTACTTC. Its protein is CGMGTSYEQYF. The chain couples TRBV20-1 to TRBJ2-7; 8 nucleotides agree with TRBD2. In germline, CDR1 is DFQATT, CDR2 SNEGSKA (reference sequence). The CDR3 spans 11 residues.

The chain employs TRBV27 and TRBJ2-7, with TRBD2 matching over 9 bases. The CDR3 consists of 14 residues. CDR1 and CDR2 from the germline V gene are MNHEY and SMNVEV (reference sequence). The trim removed 6 bases at V and 3 bases at J, leaving 6 bases unmatched. This chain's CDR3 is CASSLAGPYYEQYF. In nucleotides, the CDR3 is TGTGCCAGCAGCCTAGCGGGACCGTACTACGAGCAGTACTTC.

This clonotype showed up many times. The chain uses TRBV28 and TRBJ2-2; D ambiguous. Germline CDR1 and CDR2: MDHEN and SYDVKM. Trimming took 2 bases from V and 4 from J, leaving 11 bases between them. This CDR3 has 15 residues. The CDR3 here is CASSLTGLATGELFF. The CDR3 region has the DNA TGTGCCAGCAGTTTAACGGGTCTGGCCACCGGGGAGCTGTTTTTT.

This clonotype was detected ten times or more. The chain employs TRBV18 and TRBJ2-2; TRBD1 agrees at 7 bases. CDR1 and CDR2 (germline): KGHSH, LQKENI. The trim removed 3 bases at V and 3 bases at J, leaving 7 bases unmatched. CDR3 size: 16 residues. CDR3 DNA sequence: TGTGCCAGCTCACCCGACAGGGCCGATTACACCGGGGAGCTGTTTTTT. Protein sequence: CASSPDRADYTGELFF.

The V gene is TRBV28, the J gene TRBJ2-5; 10 bases match TRBD1. Germline values: CDR1 MDHEN, CDR2 SYDVKM. The CDR3 has 14 amino acids. Unmatched junction bases numbered 5, after V lost 4 bases and J lost 6 bases. CDR3 DNA: TGTGCCAGCAGTTATGACAGGGGGCTTCAGACCCAGTACTTC. Translated, it gives CASSYDRGLQTQYF.

The sample holds one count of this clonotype. The chain employs TRBV4-1 and TRBJ2-7, with 9 bases identical to TRBD1. Germline loops: CDR1 MGHRA, CDR2 YSYEKL. The CDR3 has 14 residues. V lost 3 bases and J lost 5; bases outside the gene matches: 5. The CDR3 sequence is CASSQETGGHEQYF. CDR3 coding DNA: TGCGCCAGCAGCCAGGAAACAGGGGGCCACGAGCAGTACTTC.

This clonotype was detected ten times or more. This chain uses TRBV5-6 with TRBJ2-1; D is ambiguous. The CDR3 sequence is 12 residues long. Trimming removed 2 bases from V and 8 bases from J, with 8 bases in between. Germline CDR1 and CDR2: SGHDT and YYEEEE. The CDR3 here is CASSLRPDEQFF. Here the CDR3 DNA reads TGTGCCAGCAGCTTAAGGCCCGATGAGCAGTTCTTC.

The V and J genes are TRBV7-6 and TRBJ2-2; 8 nucleotides match TRBD2. CDR3 length: 14 residues. The V segment lost 6 bases and the J segment 7 bases; nucleotides outside the gene matches: 7. CDR1 SGHVS and CDR2 FNYEAQ come from the germline V gene. The DNA for the CDR3 is TGTGCCAGCAGATTGGAAGCGGGAGACGGGGAGCTGTTTTTT. It specifies CASRLEAGDGELFF. Filled out from reference TRBV7-6 and TRBJ2-2, the complete variable domain reads GAGVSQSPRYKVTKRGQDVALRCDPISGHVSLYWYRQALGQGPEFLTYFNYEAQQDKSGLPNDRFSAERPEGSISTLTIQRTEQRDSAMYRCASRLEAGDGELFFGEGSRLTVL.